These 18 T cell receptor beta chains came from one sample sequenced in a study of shared clonotypes between healthy human individuals. Repertoires were generated with immunoSEQ multiplex PCR, while TCRdb's copy carries only in-frame clones and drops some. The sample yields over 800,000 clones, 92% seen once. The naive CD8 subset, CD45RO-negative cells positively selected for CCR7, excluded terminally differentiated effector memory CD45RA+ cells. The sequenced material came from naive CD8+ T cells sorted from blood. All receptors come from a man aged 30 to 39 in good health.

About this clone: This same CDR3 is encoded by further DNA sequences in the sample. V gene TRBV6-5 combines with J gene TRBJ2-7; no clear D. Trimming took off 6 bases at V and 2 bases at J, with 8 bases between the two ends. Germline V gives CDR1 MNHEY, CDR2 SVGAGI. CDR3 length: 12 amino acids. Here the CDR3 reads CASRGLAYEQYF. For the CDR3, the DNA is TGTGCCAGCAGAGGTCTCGCCTACGAGCAGTACTTC.

Points on this clone: Other nucleotide sequences in the sample specify the same CDR3. The rearrangement uses TRBV18 and TRBJ2-7; no reliable D call. Germline loops: CDR1 KGHSH, CDR2 LQKENI. With 2 bases removed from V and 2 bases from J, the gap between germline ends came to 13 bases. The CDR3 spans 15 residues. The CDR3 sequence: CASSPNRQDAYEQYF. In nucleotides, the CDR3 is TGTGCCAGCTCACCAAATCGGCAGGATGCCTACGAGCAGTACTTC.

V and J are TRBV4-1 and TRBJ2-2, with D unclear. The CDR3 runs to 16 residues. V was trimmed by 8 bases and J by 2 bases, leaving 18 bases between them. Per germline, CDR1 MGHRA and CDR2 YSYEKL. The chain's CDR3 is CASSFGSHINTGELFF. CDR3 bases: TGCGCCAGCTCTTTTGGCAGCCACATTAACACCGGGGAGCTGTTTTTT.

The chain combines TRBV25-1 with TRBJ2-4; D might be TRBD1 (6 bases). CDR1 MGHDK and CDR2 SYGVNS come from the germline V gene. The V and J ends lost 2 bases and 0 bases respectively, with 8 bases between them. The CDR3 runs to 15 residues. For the CDR3, the DNA is TGTGCCAGCAGTGAACAGACAGGAGCCAAAAACATTCAGTACTTC. Translated: CASSEQTGAKNIQYF.

The chain recombines TRBV7-6 with TRBJ1-5, with D hard to call. The germline CDR1 and CDR2 sequences are SGHVS and FNYEAQ. The CDR3 is 13 amino acids. V was cut by 3 bases and J by 0 bases, with 3 bases left in between. The CDR3 is CASSLNSNQPQHF. CDR3 DNA: TGTGCCAGCAGCTTGAATAGCAATCAGCCCCAGCATTTT.

The chain is built from TRBV5-4 and TRBJ2-1; weak D call: TRBD2 (5 bases). V lost 5 bases to trimming and J lost 3 bases, with 12 bases between them. CDR3 length: 14 amino acids. CDR1 is SGHNT and CDR2 is YYREEE in the germline V gene (reference sequence). The CDR3 is CASRMIGDYNEQFF. The CDR3 coding sequence is TGTGCCAGCAGGATGATCGGGGACTACAATGAGCAGTTCTTC. Supplemented by reference TRBV5-4 and TRBJ2-1, the full variable domain reads ETGVTQSPTHLIKTRGQQVTLRCSSQSGHNTVSWYQQALGQGPQFIFQYYREEENGRGNFPPRFSGLQFPNYSSELNVNALELDDSALYLCASRMIGDYNEQFFGPGTRLTVL.

The chain combines TRBV4-1 with TRBJ2-7; 7 bases map to TRBD2. The CDR3 length is 17 residues. V was pared by 2 bases and J by 5 bases, with 15 bases of the junction left unmatched. Germline loops: CDR1 MGHRA, CDR2 YSYEKL. CDR3 nucleotide sequence: TGCGCCAGCAGCCAAACTCGGGGGGTACAGTACGTTAACGAGCAGTACTTC. As protein: CASSQTRGVQYVNEQYF.

The V call is TRBV19, the J call TRBJ2-1; 9 bases agree with TRBD2. The V gene's germline CDR1 is LNHDA and CDR2 SQIVND (reference sequence). Trimming took 6 bases from V and 3 from J; bases not matched to a gene: 6. This CDR3 contains 15 residues. CDR3 amino acids: CASSPASGVYNEQFF. The CDR3 DNA reads as TGTGCCAGTAGCCCCGCTAGCGGGGTCTACAATGAGCAGTTCTTC. Variable domain in full (rest from reference TRBV19 and TRBJ2-1): DGGITQSPKYLFRKEGQNVTLSCEQNLNHDAMYWYRQDPGQGLRLIYYSQIVNDFQKGDIAEGYSVSREKKESFPLTVTSAQKNPTAFYLCASSPASGVYNEQFFGPGTRLTVL.

V gene TRBV7-9 combines with J gene TRBJ1-1; D is unclear. V lost 5 bases, J lost 3 bases, and 13 bases lay in between. Germline V gives CDR1 SEHNR, CDR2 FQNEAQ (reference sequence). CDR3 size: 14 residues. The DNA for the CDR3 is TGTGCCAGCAGCCCCTCGGGGTCCGACACTGAAGCTTTCTTT. Its translation: CASSPSGSDTEAFF.

V usage is TRBV14 and J usage is TRBJ2-3, with TRBD1 identical over 7 bases. Germline lookup yields CDR1 SGHDN and CDR2 FVKESK. This CDR3 spans 15 amino acids. Trimming took 3 bases from V and 2 from J; bases not matched to a gene: 5. This CDR3 reads CASSQLTGSTDTQYF. CDR3 nucleotide sequence: TGTGCCAGCAGCCAGTTGACAGGGTCCACAGATACGCAGTATTTT.

The chain carries TRBV5-1 and TRBJ2-7, with 9 bases matching TRBD1. Per germline, CDR1 SGHRS and CDR2 YFSETQ. The V segment lost 3 bases and the J segment 5 bases; nucleotides outside the gene matches: 6. The CDR3 is 14 amino acids. CDR3 protein: CASSSGQGTHEQYF. CDR3 DNA: TGCGCCAGCAGCTCGGGACAGGGAACGCACGAGCAGTACTTC.

The chain links TRBV5-1 to TRBJ2-1, with D possibly being TRBD2 (5 bases). Germline V gene data show CDR1 as SGHRS and CDR2 as YFSETQ. CDR3 length equals 16 residues. With 0 bases removed from V and 1 base from J, the gap between germline ends came to 11 bases. The chain's CDR3 is CASSLESSRSYNEQFF. DNA for the CDR3: TGCGCCAGCAGCTTGGAGTCTAGCCGATCCTACAATGAGCAGTTCTTC. Supplemented by reference TRBV5-1 and TRBJ2-1, the full variable domain reads KAGVTQTPRYLIKTRGQQVTLSCSPISGHRSVSWYQQTPGQGLQFLFEYFSETQRNKGNFPGRFSGRQFSNSRSEMNVSTLELGDSALYLCASSLESSRSYNEQFFGPGTRLTVL.

The chain carries TRBV9 and TRBJ1-3; D possibly corresponds to TRBD1 (6 bases). V was pared by 3 bases and J by 0 bases, with 16 bases between. The CDR3 consists of 17 residues. Germline V gene lookup returns CDR1 SGDLS and CDR2 YYNGEE. CDR3 protein: CASSGEEQGFSGNTIYF. In DNA form, the CDR3 reads TGTGCCAGCAGCGGAGAAGAACAGGGTTTCTCTGGAAACACCATATATTTT.

This clone was seen once. The chain uses TRBV11-2 and TRBJ1-2; D is perhaps TRBD1 (5 bases). Germline assignment: CDR1 SGHAT and CDR2 FQNNGV. The CDR3 totals 13 residues. Trimming pared 6 bases from V and 1 base from J, leaving 9 bases between. This CDR3 reads CASSSQGNYGYTF. The CDR3 coding sequence is TGTGCCAGCAGTTCCCAGGGTAACTATGGCTACACCTTC.

Comment on this clone: At one boundary the junction diverges from the germline segment, which might be a read error. The DNA of the CDR3 is TGTGCCAGCAGAACGACAGAACACTACGATCAGTACTTC. Protein: CASRTTEHYDQYF. This chain joins TRBV28 and TRBJ2-7; tentatively, D is TRBD1 (5 bases). This CDR3 spans 13 amino acids. Germline V gene data show CDR1 as MDHEN and CDR2 as SYDVKM.

This chain's CDR3 is CASSMDRGTGYPGNTIYF. The DNA for the CDR3 is TGTGCCAGTAGTATGGACCGAGGGACAGGGTATCCTGGAAACACCATATATTTT. The chain has TRBV19 and TRBJ1-3, with 9 bases aligning to TRBD1. From germline, CDR1 is LNHDA and CDR2 SQIVND (reference sequence). V lost 3 bases to trimming and J lost 2 bases; unmatched junction nucleotides: 11. There are 18 residues in the CDR3. Together with reference TRBV19 and TRBJ1-3, the CDR3 gives the full variable domain: DGGITQSPKYLFRKEGQNVTLSCEQNLNHDAMYWYRQDPGQGLRLIYYSQIVNDFQKGDIAEGYSVSREKKESFPLTVTSAQKNPTAFYLCASSMDRGTGYPGNTIYFGEGSWLTVV.

The V call is TRBV7-2, the J call TRBJ1-2; D unresolved. Germline CDR1 SGHTA, CDR2 FQGNSA. V was shortened by 1 base and J by 0 bases, with 9 bases between the two germline ends. The CDR3 extends over 15 amino acids. The CDR3 is CASSLVGNSNYGYTF. In DNA form, the CDR3 reads TGTGCCAGCAGCTTAGTTGGGAACTCTAACTATGGCTACACCTTC.

The chain uses TRBV5-6 and TRBJ1-2; D call uncertain. Trimming shortened V by 4 bases and J by 4 bases, and 14 bases separated the two germline ends. The germline V gene has CDR1 SGHDT and CDR2 YYEEEE. The CDR3 is 14 residues long. CDR3 protein: CASSPGVSLYGYTF. In DNA form, the CDR3 reads TGTGCCAGCAGCCCAGGCGTCAGCCTCTATGGCTACACCTTC.